These T cell receptor beta chains were read from a single sample in a study of blood T cells in healthy people across ages. TCRdb reprocessed the 5' RACE reads via MiXCR and lists one record per CDR3 protein. The repertoire holds around 1,000,000 distinct CDR3 sequences, with almost 25% as singletons. This sample also belongs to another study, concerning T cells of mothers and their children.

Specimen: blood. These receptors came from a girl between 2 and 10 years old in good health. Both conserved end residues are part of each CDR3. A D gene is named only where the DNA matches it firmly. A row's size may be missing; if present it is once, few, many or a size class.

J,D,size,V,CDR3,DNA
TRBJ2-7,TRBD1,few,TRBV5-1,CASSWSGTGAYEQYF,TGCGCCAGCAGTTGGTCGGGGACAGGGGCCTACGAGCAGTACTTC
TRBJ2-2,.,.,TRBV29-1,CSVGIGMVEVTGELFF,TGCAGCGTTGGTATAGGAATGGTTGAAGTCACCGGGGAGCTGTTTTTT
TRBJ2-5,TRBD1,few,TRBV4-1,CASSQFGQAALEQYF,TGCGCCAGCAGCCAGTTTGGACAGGCAGCCCTAGAGCAGTACTTC
TRBJ2-3,TRBD1,few,TRBV3-1,CASSQDWTGADTQYF,TGTGCCAGCAGCCAAGATTGGACAGGGGCAGATACGCAGTATTTT
TRBJ2-3,TRBD2,few,TRBV11-2,CASSSGTMVDTQYF,TGTGCCAGCAGCTCCGGGACTATGGTGGATACGCAGTATTTT
TRBJ1-2,TRBD1,few,TRBV20-1,CSLNRGNNYGYTF,TGCAGTTTAAACAGGGGAAATAACTATGGCTACACCTTC
TRBJ1-2,.,few,TRBV28,CASSLWLDSYYGYTF,TGTGCCAGCAGTTTATGGCTGGACAGTTACTATGGCTACACCTTC
TRBJ1-1,.,few,TRBV27,CASSPSGILTEAFF,TGTGCCAGCAGTCCGTCAGGGATCCTCACTGAAGCTTTCTTT
TRBJ2-7,TRBD1,few,TRBV4-3,CASSQGVTGVYEQYF,TGCGCCAGCAGCCAAGGAGTTACAGGGGTGTACGAGCAGTACTTC
TRBJ2-7,.,.,TRBV6-2/TRBV6-3,CASSYDRAFSSYEQYF,TGTGCCAGCAGTTACGATCGAGCCTTCAGCTCCTACGAGCAGTACTTC
TRBJ2-3,TRBD2,.,TRBV7-3,CASSLAGGLADTQYF,TGTGCCAGCAGCTTAGCGGGAGGTCTCGCAGATACGCAGTATTTT
TRBJ2-7,.,few,TRBV12-3/TRBV12-4,CASSPLGGTYEQYF,TGTGCCAGCAGTCCGTTAGGTGGGACCTACGAGCAGTACTTC
TRBJ2-7,TRBD1,few,TRBV5-1,CASSRLRGLTYEQYF,TGCGCCAGCAGCAGACTCAGGGGGCTTACTTACGAGCAGTACTTC
TRBJ2-7,TRBD1,few,TRBV11-2,CASSYGQVAYEQYF,TGTGCCAGCAGCTACGGACAGGTAGCCTACGAGCAGTACTTC
TRBJ2-1,.,.,TRBV20-1,CSAKTLGNEQFF,TGCAGTGCCAAGACCCTGGGCAATGAGCAGTTCTTC
TRBJ1-4,.,.,TRBV29-1,CSVPSLGDEKLFF,TGCAGCGTTCCTAGCTTGGGGGATGAAAAACTGTTTTTT
TRBJ2-1,.,few,TRBV10-3,CAISESGDLEQFF,TGTGCCATCAGTGAGTCGGGGGACCTAGAGCAGTTCTTC
TRBJ2-7,.,.,TRBV20-1,CSATDRTRGSYEQYF,TGCAGTGCTACTGATCGGACCAGAGGATCTTACGAGCAGTACTTC
TRBJ2-2,.,few,TRBV11-2,CASSWDSARELFF,TGTGCCAGCAGCTGGGACTCAGCAAGGGAGCTGTTTTTT
TRBJ2-1,.,.,TRBV7-9,CRSWGAYNEQFF,TGCAGGAGTTGGGGAGCCTACAATGAGCAGTTCTTC
TRBJ2-5,TRBD2,.,TRBV7-6,CASSLTPSGGALETQYF,TGTGCCAGCAGCTTAACGCCGAGCGGGGGGGCCTTAGAGACCCAGTACTTC
TRBJ1-4,.,.,TRBV28,CASSFISPANSNEKLFF,TGTGCCAGCAGTTTCATTTCACCGGCCAACTCTAATGAAAAACTGTTTTTT
TRBJ1-4,.,.,TRBV7-9,CASSEGVANEKLFF,TGTGCCAGCAGTGAAGGGGTAGCTAATGAAAAACTGTTTTTT
TRBJ2-4,TRBD2,few,TRBV20-1,CSARWTETGTRSPGRDIQYF,TGCAGTGCTAGATGGACCGAGACCGGGACTAGGAGCCCCGGGCGGGACATTCAGTACTTC
TRBJ1-1,.,.,TRBV7-9,CASQLIREAEAFF,TGTGCCAGCCAGCTAATTCGGGAGGCTGAAGCTTTCTTT
TRBJ2-6,.,.,TRBV6-6,CASSYFWEGANVLTF,TGTGCCAGCAGTTACTTCTGGGAAGGAGCCAACGTCCTGACTTTC
TRBJ2-1,.,.,TRBV15,CATRGRLYNEQFF,TGTGCCACCAGAGGCAGACTCTACAATGAGCAGTTCTTC
TRBJ2-1,.,.,TRBV29-1,CSVTRQIYNEQFF,TGCAGCGTTACCCGACAGATCTACAATGAGCAGTTCTTC
TRBJ2-1,.,.,TRBV3-1,CASSQEWVSSYNEQFF,TGTGCCAGCAGCCAAGAGTGGGTGAGCTCCTACAATGAGCAGTTCTTC
TRBJ2-1,.,many,TRBV20-1,CSAFLVGSGNEQFF,TGCAGTGCTTTTTTGGTCGGAAGCGGCAATGAGCAGTTCTTC
TRBJ2-2,.,.,TRBV4-1,CASRAVTFGQTGELFF,TGCGCCAGCAGGGCCGTTACCTTTGGACAAACCGGGGAGCTGTTTTTT
TRBJ1-1,.,.,TRBV20-1,CSARDSGTVGTEAFF,TGCAGTGCTAGAGATTCCGGGACTGTTGGCACTGAAGCTTTCTTT
TRBJ2-1,TRBD2,.,TRBV5-1,CASSLVGTSGDIEQFF,TGCGCCAGCAGCTTGGTAGGGACTAGCGGGGATATTGAGCAGTTCTTC
TRBJ2-7,.,few,TRBV4-3,CASSQDRIGHEQYF,TGCGCCAGCAGCCAAGATCGGATTGGACACGAGCAGTACTTC
TRBJ2-7,.,.,TRBV3-1,CASSQDSISREQYF,TGTGCCAGCAGCCAGGATAGCATCTCCCGCGAGCAGTACTTC
TRBJ1-1,.,.,TRBV28,CASIQGPEAFF,TGTGCCAGCATTCAGGGTCCTGAAGCTTTCTTT
TRBJ1-5,.,few,TRBV7-9,CASTHPREGWSQPQHF,TGTGCCAGCACCCATCCGCGGGAGGGATGGTCTCAGCCCCAGCATTTT
TRBJ2-5,TRBD1,.,TRBV29-1,CSVWDSKETQYF,TGCAGCGTTTGGGACAGCAAAGAGACCCAGTACTTC
TRBJ2-3,.,few,TRBV5-8,CASSYPGIWGQYF,TGTGCCAGCAGCTACCCGGGGATATGGGGGCAGTATTTT
TRBJ2-4,.,.,TRBV4-1,CASSLTDGRDIQYF,TGCGCCAGCAGCTTGACGGACGGTAGGGACATTCAGTACTTC
TRBJ2-3,.,few,TRBV14,CASSQARSTQYF,TGTGCCAGCAGCCAAGCTCGAAGTACGCAGTATTTT
TRBJ2-5,TRBD1,.,TRBV5-5,CASSFPGQGAAVEETQYF,TGTGCCAGCAGCTTCCCGGGACAGGGGGCGGCGGTAGAAGAGACCCAGTACTTC
TRBJ2-4,TRBD2,.,TRBV20-1,CSARDFPTSGRPGPNIQYF,TGCAGTGCTAGAGATTTCCCGACTAGCGGGAGACCTGGGCCAAACATTCAGTACTTC
TRBJ2-5,.,.,TRBV7-3,CASSSEGRPQETQYF,TGTGCCAGCAGCTCTGAGGGCAGGCCCCAAGAGACCCAGTACTTC
TRBJ2-5,.,few,TRBV28,CAIERAYQETQYF,TGTGCCATCGAGAGGGCGTACCAAGAGACCCAGTACTTC
TRBJ2-1,TRBD2,few,TRBV7-6,CASSWGLAGETSYNEQFF,TGTGCCAGCAGCTGGGGACTAGCGGGCGAGACCTCCTACAATGAGCAGTTCTTC
TRBJ2-5,.,few,TRBV7-9,CASSSSLAPVETQYF,TGTGCCAGCAGCAGCTCACTAGCTCCCGTAGAGACCCAGTACTTC
TRBJ2-7,.,.,TRBV4-2,CASSQDLAGKAYEQYF,TGTGCCAGCAGCCAAGATTTGGCGGGGAAGGCCTACGAGCAGTACTTC
TRBJ2-5,TRBD1,few,TRBV6-2/TRBV6-3,CASKSGQVGLETQYF,TGTGCCAGCAAATCGGGACAGGTCGGATTGGAGACCCAGTACTTC
TRBJ2-7,.,many,TRBV27,CASKTIGGHEQYF,TGTGCCAGCAAGACGATCGGGGGGCACGAGCAGTACTTC
TRBJ2-2,TRBD2,few,TRBV7-9,CATSLAVNTGELFF,TGTGCCACGAGTCTAGCGGTGAACACCGGGGAGCTGTTTTTT
TRBJ2-1,.,.,TRBV9,CASSPRGVFTYNEQFF,TGTGCCAGCAGCCCGAGGGGGGTTTTCACCTACAATGAGCAGTTCTTC
TRBJ2-7,.,.,TRBV25-1,CASGTRSPYEQYF,TGTGCCAGCGGGACTCGATCTCCCTACGAGCAGTACTTC
TRBJ2-7,TRBD1,.,TRBV12-3/TRBV12-4,CASSAGTGYDEQYF,TGTGCCAGCAGTGCCGGGACAGGGTACGACGAGCAGTACTTC
TRBJ1-2,TRBD1,.,TRBV5-5,CASRDRAGAGYTF,TGTGCCAGCAGAGACAGGGCGGGGGCTGGCTACACCTTC
TRBJ2-7,TRBD1,few,TRBV7-2,CASSVTGTGLYEQYF,TGTGCCAGCAGCGTAACCGGGACAGGGCTCTACGAGCAGTACTTC
TRBJ2-1,.,.,TRBV21-1,CASTFGLAGPEQFF,TGTGCCAGCACGTTCGGGCTAGCGGGGCCCGAGCAGTTCTTC